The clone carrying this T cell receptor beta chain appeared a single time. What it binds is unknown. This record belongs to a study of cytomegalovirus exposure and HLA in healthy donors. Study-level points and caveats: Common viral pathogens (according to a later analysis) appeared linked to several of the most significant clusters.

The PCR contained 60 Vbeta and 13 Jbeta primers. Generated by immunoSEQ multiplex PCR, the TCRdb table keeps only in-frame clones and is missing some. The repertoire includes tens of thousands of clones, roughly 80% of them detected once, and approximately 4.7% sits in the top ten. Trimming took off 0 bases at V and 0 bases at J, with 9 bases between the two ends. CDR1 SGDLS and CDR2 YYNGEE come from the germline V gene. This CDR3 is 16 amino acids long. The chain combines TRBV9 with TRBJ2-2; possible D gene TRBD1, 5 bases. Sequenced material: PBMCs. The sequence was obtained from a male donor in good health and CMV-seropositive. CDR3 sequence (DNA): TGTGCCAGCAGCGTAGCTGGACACACGAACACCGGGGAGCTGTTTTTT. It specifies CASSVAGHTNTGELFF.